This record concerns one T cell receptor (beta chain) sequence. An input of roughly 0.45 to 1 ug of RNA was subjected to reverse transcription using random hexamers. TCRdb re-analysed the immunoSEQ multiplex PCR reads in MiXCR, keeping a single row per CDR3 protein. This table holds 330,000 or so distinct CDR3 sequences, over 75% found once. The data were taken from a study of CD8 T cells in Susac syndrome. This CDR3 has 15 residues. Trimming cost V 10 bases and J 0 bases, with 13 bases left between them. Germline V gene sequence: CDR1 MNHEY, CDR2 SVGEGT. The receptor's source is a human donor with multiple sclerosis. The chain combines TRBV6-2 or TRBV6-3 with TRBJ1-6; D call uncertain. Sequencing was performed on CD8+ T cells from PBMCs. Written as DNA, the CDR3 is TGTGCCACCGAAAGGCCGAGCTCCTATAATTCACCCCTCCACTTT. It codes for CATERPSSYNSPLHF.